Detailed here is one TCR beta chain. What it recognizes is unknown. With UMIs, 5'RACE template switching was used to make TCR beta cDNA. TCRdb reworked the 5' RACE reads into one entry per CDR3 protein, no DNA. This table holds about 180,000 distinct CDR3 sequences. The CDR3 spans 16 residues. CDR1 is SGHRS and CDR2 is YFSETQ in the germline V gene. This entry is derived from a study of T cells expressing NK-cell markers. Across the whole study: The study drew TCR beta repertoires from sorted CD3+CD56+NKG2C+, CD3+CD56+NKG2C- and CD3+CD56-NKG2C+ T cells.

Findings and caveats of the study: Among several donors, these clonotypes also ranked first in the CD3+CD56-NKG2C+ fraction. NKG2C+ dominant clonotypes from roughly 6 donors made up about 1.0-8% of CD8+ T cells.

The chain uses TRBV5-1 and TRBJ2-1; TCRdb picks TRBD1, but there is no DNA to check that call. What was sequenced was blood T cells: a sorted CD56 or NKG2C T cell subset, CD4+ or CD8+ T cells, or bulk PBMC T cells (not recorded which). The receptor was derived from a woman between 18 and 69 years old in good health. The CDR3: CASSYRETSSYNEQFF.